This T cell receptor (beta chain) stems from a study of chemoradiotherapy in HPV16-positive cancers. Profiled with immunoSEQ multiplex PCR; TCRdb holds only in-frame clones, not every one. The repertoire holds 2,800 or so clones, roughly four fifths seen once, with less than 15% in the top ten. V lost 5 bases and J 4 bases, leaving 17 bases between the germline ends. Germline CDR1 reads GTSNPN; CDR2 reads SVGIG (reference sequence). There are 14 residues in the CDR3. The sample was taken from a patient who underwent chemoradiotherapy. The genes are TRBV30 and TRBJ2-5, with TRBD2 as a possible D gene (6 bases). This receptor was identified in a human donor with HPV-associated anogenital cancer. CDR3 sequence (DNA): TGTGCCTGGGGCAACGGGAGAGTCGCAGAGACCCAGTACTTC. It specifies CAWGNGRVAETQYF.